The T cell receptor (beta chain) under discussion was sequenced for a study of cytomegalovirus exposure and HLA in healthy donors. Study-level findings and limits: A previous analysis found most TCR beta V segments productive roughly 87% or roughly 30% of the time. Analysis was carried out at a later point, and it linked a missense DCLRE1C variant to TCR beta V- and J-gene trimming.

The CDR3 runs to 16 residues. Per germline, CDR1 MNHEY and CDR2 SVGAGI. Trimming took off 0 bases at V and 6 bases at J, with 17 bases between the two ends. A multiplex PCR was run with 60 Vbeta primers and 13 Jbeta primers. Some clones are missing from TCRdb's copy, which holds only in-frame ones; the method was immunoSEQ multiplex PCR. The sample lists 70,000 to 95,000 clones, around 77% occurring once. A note on this clone: The antigen is unknown.

The chain uses TRBV6-5 and TRBJ1-2; D possibly corresponds to TRBD1 (5 bases). The clonotype originates from a man aged 50-59 years in good health and CMV-seronegative. Source material: PBMCs. CDR3 DNA sequence: TGTGCCAGCAGTTACTCCTTCTTCGAGGAGGGGAATGGCTACACCTTC. Protein: CASSYSFFEEGNGYTF.